This T cell receptor beta chain was identified during a study of Graves' ophthalmopathy and Graves' hyperthyroidism. The sample holds a few counts of this clonotype. CDR3 regions of TCR beta were amplified from RNA transcripts. Second-round multiplex PCR came after a first-round RT-PCR that employed HTBI primers. MiXCR, applied by TCRdb to the multiplex PCR reads, yields one record per CDR3 protein. The sample records roughly 610,000 distinct CDR3 sequences, 22% being singletons. Exclusion applied to patients with other autoimmune diseases, uncontrolled infections, pregnancy or lactation. PBMCs were isolated by Ficoll-Paque density gradient centrifugation, using approximately 10 ml of fresh peripheral blood as the starting material. V lost 4 bases, J lost 4 bases, and 13 bases stayed unmatched. CDR3 size: 17 residues. The germline V gene has CDR1 MNHEY and CDR2 SVGAGI.

The chain has TRBV6-5 and TRBJ1-2, with TRBD1 matching 9 bases. This sequence originates from a woman younger than 35 with stable Graves' hyperthyroidism. Some clones in this sample may be carry-over from other donors' samples. The source material was peripheral blood. In DNA form, the CDR3 reads TGTGCCAGCAGTTTGTGGACAGGGGACTCGGGGGGCTATGGCTACACCTTC. Translating gives CASSLWTGDSGGYGYTF.